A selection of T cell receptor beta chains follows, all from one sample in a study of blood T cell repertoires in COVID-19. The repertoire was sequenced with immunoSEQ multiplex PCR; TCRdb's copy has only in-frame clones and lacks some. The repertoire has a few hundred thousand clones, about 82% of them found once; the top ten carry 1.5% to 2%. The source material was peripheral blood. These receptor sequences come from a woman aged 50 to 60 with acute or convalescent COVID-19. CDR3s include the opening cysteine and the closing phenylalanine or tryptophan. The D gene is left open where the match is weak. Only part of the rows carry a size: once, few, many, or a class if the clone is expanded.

cdr3_nt: TGCGCCAGCAGCGGGGGACAGGGGGCTTTTGAAAAACTGTTTTTT
cdr3_aa: CASSGGQGAFEKLFF
v_call: TRBV5-1
clone_size: -
j_call: TRBJ1-4
d_call: TRBD1

cdr3_nt: TGTGCCAGCTCACCAAGAGTAAACACCGGGGAGCTGTTTTTT
cdr3_aa: CASSPRVNTGELFF
v_call: TRBV18
clone_size: -
j_call: TRBJ2-2
d_call: -

cdr3_nt: TGCGCCAGCAGCCAAGAACTAGCGTCCCTTTCCTACGAGCAGTACTTC
cdr3_aa: CASSQELASLSYEQYF
v_call: TRBV4-3
clone_size: -
j_call: TRBJ2-7
d_call: TRBD2

cdr3_nt: TGTGCCACCCGAGGACAGGGCCAGAACTATGGCTACACCTTC
cdr3_aa: CATRGQGQNYGYTF
v_call: TRBV5-6
clone_size: -
j_call: TRBJ1-2
d_call: TRBD1

cdr3_nt: TGTGCCAGCCCTCTGCCTGGGACAGGGCTACCAGGGGTGGACTTC
cdr3_aa: CASPLPGTGLPGVDF
v_call: TRBV7-8
clone_size: -
j_call: TRBJ2-5
d_call: TRBD1

cdr3_nt: TGTGCCACCAGCAGTGCCGGGGCGGGAGCCTACAATGAGCAGTTCTTC
cdr3_aa: CATSSAGAGAYNEQFF
v_call: TRBV15
clone_size: -
j_call: TRBJ2-1
d_call: TRBD2

cdr3_nt: TGTGCAAGTCGCTTAGTAGGGACTAGCGGGAATGTTGAGCAGTTCTTC
cdr3_aa: CASRLVGTSGNVEQFF
v_call: TRBV12-2
clone_size: -
j_call: TRBJ2-1
d_call: -

cdr3_nt: TGCAGTGCTAGTATGGGAGTGAACACTGAAGCTTTCTTT
cdr3_aa: CSASMGVNTEAFF
v_call: TRBV20-1
clone_size: -
j_call: TRBJ1-1
d_call: -

cdr3_nt: TGTGCCATCAGTCTAGGGGCAGGGGTGTCCTATAATTCACCCCTCCACTTT
cdr3_aa: CAISLGAGVSYNSPLHF
v_call: TRBV10-3
clone_size: few
j_call: TRBJ1-6
d_call: -

cdr3_nt: TGCGCCAGCAGCTTGACCGGGACAGGGACCTTCTCGCGGCAGTTCTTC
cdr3_aa: CASSLTGTGTFSRQFF
v_call: TRBV5-1
clone_size: -
j_call: TRBJ2-1
d_call: TRBD1

cdr3_nt: TGTGCCAGCAGCCCCCCCCCGGGACAGGGTAGCGGCTACACCTTC
cdr3_aa: CASSPPPGQGSGYTF
v_call: TRBV7-3
clone_size: -
j_call: TRBJ1-2
d_call: TRBD1

cdr3_nt: TGTGCCACCACGGGATCATACTACGAGCAGTACTTC
cdr3_aa: CATTGSYYEQYF
v_call: TRBV27
clone_size: -
j_call: TRBJ2-7
d_call: -

cdr3_nt: TGTGCCAGCAGACCAGGGCGGGGGTCAGGTCAGCCCCAGCATTTT
cdr3_aa: CASRPGRGSGQPQHF
v_call: TRBV5-8
clone_size: -
j_call: TRBJ1-5
d_call: -

cdr3_nt: TGCAGCGTTGAAGTGACGGGGGGCGGCTATGGCTACACCTTC
cdr3_aa: CSVEVTGGGYGYTF
v_call: TRBV29-1
clone_size: -
j_call: TRBJ1-2
d_call: -

cdr3_nt: TGTGCCAGCAGTGAGCAGGGGTTGGCTAATGAAAAACTGTTTTTT
cdr3_aa: CASSEQGLANEKLFF
v_call: TRBV6-1
clone_size: -
j_call: TRBJ1-4
d_call: -

cdr3_nt: TGTGCCAGTAGTACGCAGGGGAACACTGAAGCTTTCTTT
cdr3_aa: CASSTQGNTEAFF
v_call: TRBV19
clone_size: few
j_call: TRBJ1-1
d_call: -

cdr3_nt: TGTGCCAGCAGTTTTGTAGCGGGACACACAGATACGCAGTATTTT
cdr3_aa: CASSFVAGHTDTQYF
v_call: TRBV28
clone_size: -
j_call: TRBJ2-3
d_call: TRBD2

cdr3_nt: TGCAGCGTTGCGCCGCCACAGGACTTC
cdr3_aa: CSVAPPQDF
v_call: TRBV29-1
clone_size: -
j_call: TRBJ2-7
d_call: -

cdr3_nt: TGTGCAACCCGGGAACAGGGGGCGCCGGGGGGGCAGTACTTC
cdr3_aa: CATREQGAPGGQYF
v_call: TRBV5-4
clone_size: -
j_call: TRBJ2-7
d_call: TRBD1

cdr3_nt: TGTGCCATCAGTGAGTCTCCCTCTACTAGCGGAGCAGGGGATACGCAGTATTTT
cdr3_aa: CAISESPSTSGAGDTQYF
v_call: TRBV10-3
clone_size: -
j_call: TRBJ2-3
d_call: TRBD2

cdr3_nt: TGCGCCAGCAGCTTAGGACTAGCGGGATCCGAGCAGTACTTC
cdr3_aa: CASSLGLAGSEQYF
v_call: TRBV5-1
clone_size: -
j_call: TRBJ2-7
d_call: TRBD2

cdr3_nt: TGTGCCAGCAGCTTGGGACAGGGGGGAAACACCATATATTTT
cdr3_aa: CASSLGQGGNTIYF
v_call: TRBV5-4
clone_size: few
j_call: TRBJ1-3
d_call: TRBD1

cdr3_nt: TGTGCCAGCAGCTTAGCGAGGACTAGCAGCTACAATGAGCAGTTCTTC
cdr3_aa: CASSLARTSSYNEQFF
v_call: TRBV7-9
clone_size: -
j_call: TRBJ2-1
d_call: TRBD2

cdr3_nt: TGTGCCAGTAGTATAGAGGGGGCCTCTGGAAACACCATATATTTT
cdr3_aa: CASSIEGASGNTIYF
v_call: TRBV19
clone_size: -
j_call: TRBJ1-3
d_call: -

cdr3_nt: TGCGCCAGCAGCCAAGCCCGGGGGGTGGAAGGCAATCAGCCCCAGCATTTT
cdr3_aa: CASSQARGVEGNQPQHF
v_call: TRBV4-1
clone_size: -
j_call: TRBJ1-5
d_call: -

cdr3_nt: TGTGCCTGCGTAGCGGGAGGGCCGATATATGAGCAGTTCTTC
cdr3_aa: CACVAGGPIYEQFF
v_call: TRBV6-6
clone_size: -
j_call: TRBJ2-1
d_call: TRBD2

cdr3_nt: TGTGCCAGCAGCTTACTCCTCGGGCAGGGGGCATACAATGAGCAGTTCTTC
cdr3_aa: CASSLLLGQGAYNEQFF
v_call: TRBV7-8
clone_size: -
j_call: TRBJ2-1
d_call: TRBD1

cdr3_nt: TGTGCCAGTAGTATTACCGGGTCCAATTCACCCCTCCACTTT
cdr3_aa: CASSITGSNSPLHF
v_call: TRBV19
clone_size: -
j_call: TRBJ1-6
d_call: -

cdr3_nt: TGTGCCAGCAGCCAAACAGGGGGTCCCACCGGGGAGCTGTTTTTT
cdr3_aa: CASSQTGGPTGELFF
v_call: TRBV3-1/TRBV3-2
clone_size: -
j_call: TRBJ2-2
d_call: TRBD1

cdr3_nt: TGTGCCAGCAGCTTATATCTAGCGGGCCCCTACGAGCAGTACTTC
cdr3_aa: CASSLYLAGPYEQYF
v_call: TRBV7-2
clone_size: -
j_call: TRBJ2-7
d_call: TRBD2

cdr3_nt: TGCGCCAGCAGCCAGAGGACTAGCGGGATGTACGAGCAGTACTTC
cdr3_aa: CASSQRTSGMYEQYF
v_call: TRBV4-1
clone_size: -
j_call: TRBJ2-7
d_call: TRBD2

cdr3_nt: TGTGCCAGCAGCTTATACGGGGGCAATGAGCAGTTCTTC
cdr3_aa: CASSLYGGNEQFF
v_call: TRBV7-9
clone_size: -
j_call: TRBJ2-1
d_call: -

cdr3_nt: TGTGCCAGCAGTGAATTGACAGGGCTAATCCAAGAGACCCAGTACTTC
cdr3_aa: CASSELTGLIQETQYF
v_call: TRBV25-1
clone_size: -
j_call: TRBJ2-5
d_call: TRBD1

cdr3_nt: TGTGCCTGGAGTGTTGGAGCGGGATACTACGAGCAGTACTTC
cdr3_aa: CAWSVGAGYYEQYF
v_call: TRBV30
clone_size: -
j_call: TRBJ2-7
d_call: TRBD2

cdr3_nt: TGTGCCAGTAGTCTATCCGCCGAGGGTCAGGGGGGTGGTGGCTACACCTTC
cdr3_aa: CASSLSAEGQGGGGYTF
v_call: TRBV19
clone_size: -
j_call: TRBJ1-2
d_call: TRBD1

cdr3_nt: TGTGCCAGCAGCTTGGGAGGGGCCCTAGCGAACTATGGCTACACCTTC
cdr3_aa: CASSLGGALANYGYTF
v_call: TRBV5-6
clone_size: -
j_call: TRBJ1-2
d_call: -

cdr3_nt: TGTGCCAGCAGCTTAAGGCGGGACACCGGGGAGCTGTTTTTT
cdr3_aa: CASSLRRDTGELFF
v_call: TRBV7-2
clone_size: -
j_call: TRBJ2-2
d_call: -

cdr3_nt: TGTGCCAGCAGCTTTTTGGCAGGGGCGTCGAATGAGCAGTTCTTC
cdr3_aa: CASSFLAGASNEQFF
v_call: TRBV13
clone_size: -
j_call: TRBJ2-1
d_call: -

cdr3_nt: TGTGCCACAAAGAGGGGGATAACAGCCTACAATGAGCAGTTCTTC
cdr3_aa: CATKRGITAYNEQFF
v_call: TRBV7-2
clone_size: -
j_call: TRBJ2-1
d_call: -

cdr3_nt: TGTGCCAGCTCACTCGGACAGGGTAACTATGGCTACACCTTC
cdr3_aa: CASSLGQGNYGYTF
v_call: TRBV18
clone_size: -
j_call: TRBJ1-2
d_call: TRBD1

cdr3_nt: TGTGCCAGCAGCGTAGCGGGTTATAGCAATCAGCCCCAGCATTTT
cdr3_aa: CASSVAGYSNQPQHF
v_call: TRBV9
clone_size: -
j_call: TRBJ1-5
d_call: -

cdr3_nt: TGCGCCAGCAGCCAGCCAAACAGGGAAAACGAGCAGTACTTC
cdr3_aa: CASSQPNRENEQYF
v_call: TRBV4-3
clone_size: -
j_call: TRBJ2-7
d_call: -

cdr3_nt: TGTGCCAGCAGCTTAGCGGGCGTATCTGAGCAGTTCTTC
cdr3_aa: CASSLAGVSEQFF
v_call: TRBV7-2
clone_size: -
j_call: TRBJ2-1
d_call: -

cdr3_nt: TGCAGCGCCTTGGGACAGCTCGAGAACACCGGGGAGCTGTTTTTT
cdr3_aa: CSALGQLENTGELFF
v_call: TRBV29-1
clone_size: -
j_call: TRBJ2-2
d_call: TRBD1

cdr3_nt: TGTGCCAGAAGCTGGAGGGACAGGGGGTGGGCTTACTACGAGCAGTACTTC
cdr3_aa: CARSWRDRGWAYYEQYF
v_call: TRBV5-3
clone_size: -
j_call: TRBJ2-7
d_call: TRBD1